These 9 T cell receptor beta chains originate from one sample sequenced in a study of glioma-infiltrating T cells. Amplification of TCR alpha and beta CDR3 regions from RNA used iRepertoire nested multiplex PCR. Via MiXCR, TCRdb re-called the multiplex PCR reads, giving one row per CDR3 protein. The sample records about 380,000 distinct CDR3 sequences, around 45% being singletons. Sequenced: glioma tissue, nonneoplastic brain tissue, or PBMCs (not recorded which). The receptors here all came from a human donor with low-grade glioma or glioblastoma, undergoing nonglioma brain surgery, or in good health (not recorded which).

This clonotype was detected only a few times. This chain uses TRBV12-3 or TRBV12-4 with TRBJ2-7; a weak D match, TRBD1 (6 bases). There are 13 residues in the CDR3. V was clipped by 4 bases and J by 4 bases, with 11 bases between them. CDR3 residues: CASSYGQLYEQYF. CDR3 sequence (DNA): TGTGCCAGCAGTTATGGACAGTTATACGAGCAGTACTTC.

This rearrangement joins TRBV19 to TRBJ2-1; D may be TRBD1 or TRBD2 (6 bases each). Per germline, CDR1 LNHDA and CDR2 SQIVND (reference sequence). This CDR3 is 19 amino acids long. V gave up 7 bases and J gave up 1 base, with 26 bases separating them. The DNA for the CDR3 is TGTGCCAGTAACCAGTATGGAGGGGGGAAGACCCCGTCCTACAATGAGCAGTTCTTC. Its protein product is CASNQYGGGKTPSYNEQFF.

This clonotype appeared once. V usage is TRBV11-2 and J usage is TRBJ2-5, with D perhaps TRBD1 (5 bases). Germline V gene lookup returns CDR1 SGHAT and CDR2 FQNNGV. V was pared by 2 bases and J by 4 bases, with 11 bases between. This CDR3 is built from 14 residues. The CDR3 DNA is TGTGCCAGCAGCTTAACCAGGGAACGAGAGACCCAGTACTTC. Its translation is CASSLTRERETQYF.

Comment on this clonotype: This may be a read error: a much more frequent sequence differs by one nucleotide. The chain combines TRBV6-2 or TRBV6-3 with TRBJ2-3; possible D gene TRBD2, 6 bases. In germline, CDR1 is MNHEY, CDR2 SVGEGT. Trimming stripped 10 bases from V and 0 bases from J, with 14 bases between. This CDR3 spans 14 amino acids. The CDR3 nucleotides read TGTGCCATCGTGTATAGCGGAAGCACAGATACGCAGTATTTT. Amino acid sequence: CAIVYSGSTDTQYF.

V usage is TRBV29-1 and J usage is TRBJ2-7, with D uncertain. Germline loops: CDR1 SQVTM, CDR2 ANQGSEA. This CDR3 has 12 residues. V dropped 0 bases and J dropped 5 bases, with 8 bases sitting between them. CDR3 nucleotide sequence: TGCAGCGTTGAAGACGGTGGAGACGAGCAGTACTTC. It yields the protein CSVEDGGDEQYF.

This clonotype was detected only a few times. This chain connects TRBV29-1 to TRBJ2-1, with TRBD1 matching 7 bases. The length of the CDR3 is 13 residues. V was pared by 5 bases and J by 4 bases, with 5 bases of the junction left unmatched. Germline V lookup: CDR1 SQVTM, CDR2 ANQGSEA. The CDR3 region is CSVTRGRYNEQFF. For the CDR3, the DNA is TGCAGCGTTACGAGGGGGCGGTACAATGAGCAGTTCTTC.

J is TRBJ2-4 and V is TRBV20-1; no clear D gene. V was pared by 4 bases and J by 11 bases, with 18 bases between. CDR3 length: 13 amino acids. Germline CDR1 and CDR2: DFQATT and SNEGSKA (reference sequence). The CDR3 region has the DNA TGCAGTGCTATTCTATGGAATACCGAGGTTCAGTACTTC. It encodes CSAILWNTEVQYF.

This chain joins TRBV20-1 and TRBJ2-5; 8 bases agree with TRBD2. V trimming: 8 bases; J trimming: 4 bases; junction bases outside the gene matches: 9. There are 13 residues in the CDR3. Per the germline V gene, CDR1 is DFQATT and CDR2 is SNEGSKA (reference sequence). CDR3 DNA sequence: TGCAGTAAGAGCGGGAGCGAACGAGAGACCCAGTACTTC. Translation gives CSKSGSERETQYF.

As for this clonotype: A read error is possible here, since a much larger clone lies one base away. The chain has TRBV6-1 and TRBJ2-7; TRBD1 matches at 7 bases. Germline CDR1 reads MNHNS; CDR2 reads SASEGT. V dropped 8 bases and J dropped 2; count of bases not matched to a gene: 9. The CDR3 runs 14 residues. This CDR3 is CASGATGNPYEQYF. Written as DNA, the CDR3 is TGTGCCAGCGGTGCGACAGGGAACCCCTACGAGCAGTACTTC.